This entry concerns a single TCR beta chain. Additional DNA sequences in this sample encode the identical CDR3. Germline-derived CDR1 and CDR2 are LNHNV and YYDKDF (reference sequence). This CDR3 region has 15 residues. Trimming cost V 0 bases and J 6 bases; bases outside gene matches: 4. The naive CD8 subset, CD45RO-negative cells positively selected for CCR7, excluded terminally differentiated effector memory CD45RA+ cells. Donors, without exception, were Caucasian adults residing in Nashville, Tennessee. The entry originates in a study of shared clonotypes between healthy human individuals. As processed by the authors: Owing to the provision of junction-only sequences devoid of quality scores by immunoSEQ, filtering differed. The protocol was immunoSEQ multiplex PCR, while the TCRdb copy is restricted to in-frame clones and leaves out a portion. V, J and clone size are those of that table, while D and trimming were read from the DNA. The table has about 700,000 clones, about 92% seen once.

This TCR was recovered from a young man in good health. Source material: naive CD8+ T cells sorted from blood. V gene TRBV15 combines with J gene TRBJ2-1; 8 bases fit TRBD1. CDR3 DNA: TGTGCCACCAGCAGAGATCTCGGACAGGGCAATGAGCAGTTCTTC. Its translation is CATSRDLGQGNEQFF.